The 21 T cell receptor beta chains listed next were all sequenced from one sample in a study of blood T cell repertoires in COVID-19. Method: immunoSEQ multiplex PCR; TCRdb's copy keeps in-frame clones and lacks some. The sample contains 300,000 to 500,000 clones, 88% of which appear only once. The sample consisted of PBMCs or T cells enriched from blood (not recorded which). Receptors were obtained from a woman in her twenties or thirties with acute COVID-19.

The chain employs TRBV7-9 and TRBJ2-7, with 8 bases aligning to TRBD1. This CDR3 has 15 residues. The germline CDR1 and CDR2 sequences are SEHNR and FQNEAQ (reference sequence). V gave up 5 bases and J gave up 3 bases; unmatched junction bases: 9. The CDR3 bases are TGTGCCAGCAGCCCCCCCGCAGGGGGCTTCTACGAGCAGTACTTC. Its protein is CASSPPAGGFYEQYF.

This chain joins TRBV12-3 or TRBV12-4 and TRBJ2-7; TRBD1 matches at 7 bases. This CDR3 spans 12 amino acids. J gave up 6 bases and V 6 bases, and 5 bases lay outside the gene matches. The CDR3 DNA reads as TGTGCCAGCAGCCAGACAGGGATCGAGCAGTACTTC. As protein: CASSQTGIEQYF.

The rearrangement links TRBV27 to TRBJ2-1; weak D call: TRBD1 (6 bases). The CDR3 spans 13 residues. Germline V gene data show CDR1 as MNHEY and CDR2 as SMNVEV (reference sequence). The V end was cut by 8 bases, the J end by 3 bases, with 11 bases between. The CDR3 here is CASADRSYNEQFF. The CDR3 DNA reads TGTGCCAGCGCTGACAGGAGCTACAATGAGCAGTTCTTC.

This rearrangement joins TRBV5-6 to TRBJ1-1; D is ambiguous. This CDR3 spans 15 amino acids. Per the germline V gene, CDR1 is SGHDT and CDR2 is YYEEEE. Trimming stripped 0 bases from V and 2 bases from J, with 11 bases between. The CDR3 DNA is TGTGCCAGCAGCTTGGGTTCGACTTACAACACTGAAGCTTTCTTT. Its protein product is CASSLGSTYNTEAFF.

The chain employs TRBV15 and TRBJ1-2, with a possible D match to TRBD1 (5 bases). Between the trimmed V and J ends, which lost 5 bases and 4 bases, there was a span of 17 bases. CDR1 is LNHNV, CDR2 YYDKDF, per germline (reference sequence). The CDR3 runs to 15 residues. The CDR3 loop is CATSPSGAGFYGYTF. CDR3 nucleotides: TGTGCCACCAGCCCAAGTGGGGCAGGGTTCTATGGCTACACCTTC. Together with reference TRBV15 and TRBJ1-2, the CDR3 gives the full variable domain: DAMVIQNPRYQVTQFGKPVTLSCSQTLNHNVMYWYQQKSSQAPKLLFHYYDKDFNNEADTPDNFQSRRPNTSFCFLDIRSPGLGDTAMYLCATSPSGAGFYGYTFGSGTRLTVV.

V gene TRBV7-8 combines with J gene TRBJ2-5; 12 bases map to TRBD2. Germline loops: CDR1 SGHVS, CDR2 FQNEAQ. This CDR3 region has 16 residues. The ends lost 5 bases at V and 2 bases at J; junction bases unmatched: 6. The chain's CDR3 is CASSPRLAGVQETQYF. The CDR3 DNA follows: TGTGCCAGCAGCCCCCGACTAGCGGGGGTGCAAGAGACCCAGTACTTC.

The V call is TRBV6-1, the J call TRBJ2-7; 11 bases are a match to TRBD2. CDR1 and CDR2 from the germline V gene are MNHNS and SASEGT. The length of the CDR3 is 17 residues. Germline trimming cut 4 bases from V and 0 bases from J; bases unmatched to any gene: 8. The CDR3 coding sequence is TGTGCCAGCAGTGTGACTAGCGGGGTAACCAGCTCCTACGAGCAGTACTTC. It is translated as CASSVTSGVTSSYEQYF.

The rearrangement joins TRBV5-1 to TRBJ1-1; D not resolved. V lost 3 bases and J lost 6, with 12 bases in between. CDR3 size: 13 residues. Germline-derived CDR1 and CDR2 are SGHRS and YFSETQ. CDR3 sequence reads: CASSWSGEAEAFF. The CDR3 bases are TGCGCCAGCAGCTGGAGCGGGGAGGCTGAAGCTTTCTTT.

This clone has a single count. The genes are TRBV11-2 and TRBJ2-1; 7 bases match TRBD2. Germline V gene data show CDR1 as SGHAT and CDR2 as FQNNGV. V lost 3 bases and J lost 9; bases outside the gene matches: 8. This CDR3 has 14 amino acids. The CDR3 here is CASSLGILAAEQFF. The CDR3 DNA reads TGTGCCAGCAGCTTGGGAATTCTAGCGGCTGAGCAGTTCTTC.

The chain has TRBV27 and TRBJ1-1; TRBD1 matches 8 bases. The CDR3 is 16 residues long. Germline V lookup: CDR1 MNHEY, CDR2 SMNVEV (reference sequence). V gave up 6 bases and J gave up 4 bases; unmatched junction bases: 13. The CDR3 loop reads CASSSPRNDRGTEAFF. As DNA, the CDR3 is TGTGCCAGCAGCTCACCGCGGAACGACAGGGGCACTGAAGCTTTCTTT.

The J gene is TRBJ2-3, the V gene TRBV5-4, with TRBD2 identical over 12 bases. The CDR3 covers 15 residues. Trimming cost V 1 base and J 4 bases; bases outside gene matches: 1. CDR1 SGHNT and CDR2 YYREEE come from the germline V gene (reference sequence). The CDR3 spells CASSLLAGGPDTQYF. CDR3 sequence (DNA): TGTGCCAGCAGCTTGCTAGCGGGGGGGCCAGATACGCAGTATTTT.

The DNA for the CDR3 is TGTGCCAGCAGCTTAACCCCCTGGGGCAGGGAGGACTATGGCTACACCTTC. Translating it yields CASSLTPWGREDYGYTF. The rearrangement joins TRBV7-8 to TRBJ1-2; the D gene is possibly TRBD1 (5 bases). V was cut by 2 bases and J by 3 bases, with 19 bases left in between. The CDR3 runs 17 residues. The V gene's germline CDR1 is SGHVS and CDR2 FQNEAQ.

CDR3 amino acids: CASSLRGQGTNEKLFF. The CDR3, as DNA: TGTGCCAGCAGCCTCAGAGGACAGGGTACTAATGAAAAACTGTTTTTT. The chain couples TRBV3-1 (or the pseudogene TRBV3-2) to TRBJ1-4; 8 bases are a match to TRBD1. CDR3 length: 16 amino acids. From germline, CDR1 is LGHDT and CDR2 YNNKEL (reference sequence). V lost 4 bases and J lost 2; bases outside the gene matches: 6.

This clone is a singleton in its sample. Other DNA variants within this sample encode the same CDR3. V and J are TRBV20-1 and TRBJ1-1; the D is unclear. Per the germline V gene, CDR1 is DFQATT and CDR2 is SNEGSKA (reference sequence). V was clipped by 2 bases and J by 7 bases, with 8 bases between them. The CDR3 is 11 residues long. The CDR3 reads CSARLTSEAFF. The CDR3 nucleotides read TGCAGTGCTAGACTCACGAGTGAAGCTTTCTTT.

J is TRBJ1-2 and V is TRBV19; the D gene is possibly TRBD1 (6 bases). Germline V lookup: CDR1 LNHDA, CDR2 SQIVND (reference sequence). V lost 6 bases to trimming and J lost 0 bases, with 17 bases between them. This CDR3 comprises 16 residues. In DNA form, the CDR3 reads TGTGCCAGTAGCAGAACACCGGGACACTCTAACTATGGCTACACCTTC. Protein sequence: CASSRTPGHSNYGYTF.

The count of this clone is one. The chain couples TRBV5-8 to TRBJ2-7; no clear D. CDR1 is SGHTS, CDR2 YDEGEE, per germline. V was pared by 4 bases and J by 6 bases, with 17 bases between. This CDR3 has 14 amino acids. The CDR3 sequence is CASSKWSTSGEQYF. The CDR3 region has the DNA TGTGCCAGCAGCAAGTGGTCCACCTCGGGCGAGCAGTACTTC. Together with reference TRBV5-8 and TRBJ2-7, the CDR3 gives the full variable domain: EAGVTQSPTHLIKTRGQQATLRCSPISGHTSVYWYQQALGLGLQFLLWYDEGEERNRGNFPPRFSGRQFPNYSSELNVNALELEDSALYLCASSKWSTSGEQYFGPGTRLTVT.

V and J are TRBV19 and TRBJ2-4; 7 nucleotides align to TRBD1. The CDR3 sequence is 16 residues long. CDR1 and CDR2 (germline): LNHDA, SQIVND (reference sequence). Unmatched junction bases numbered 15, after V lost 6 bases and J lost 7 bases. In nucleotides, the CDR3 is TGTGCCAGTAGGTTTACAGGGGAAAGCCTTAAGAACATTCAGTACTTC. Protein: CASRFTGESLKNIQYF.

This clone is a singleton in its sample. The chain uses TRBV6-1 and TRBJ1-5; no clear D gene. The CDR3 spans 16 residues. From germline, CDR1 is MNHNS and CDR2 SASEGT. V was shortened by 3 bases and J by 4 bases, with 16 bases between the two germline ends. The DNA for the CDR3 is TGTGCCAGCAGTGATAGTGGCAGGACTCATAATCAGCCCCAGCATTTT. Encoded protein: CASSDSGRTHNQPQHF.

The rearrangement uses TRBV11-2 and TRBJ2-7; 8 positions match TRBD1. V shed 5 bases, J shed 3 bases, and the junction held 12 bases outside the gene matches. Germline V gives CDR1 SGHAT, CDR2 FQNNGV. This CDR3 contains 16 residues. Here the CDR3 reads CASSPTRGQDYYEQYF. As DNA, the CDR3 is TGTGCCAGCAGCCCCACACGGGGACAGGACTACTACGAGCAGTACTTC.

The chain joins TRBV7-2 to TRBJ1-6, with D possibly TRBD1 on 5 matching bases. V lost 4 bases, J lost 4 bases, and 11 bases lay in between. The CDR3 loop spans 15 amino acids. CDR1 and CDR2 (germline): SGHTA, FQGNSA. CDR3 residues: CASSSYGQYNSPLHF. As DNA, the CDR3 is TGTGCCAGCAGCTCCTACGGACAATATAATTCACCCCTCCACTTT.

The rearrangement links TRBV4-1 to TRBJ1-1; tentatively, D is TRBD1 (5 bases). Looked up from germline, CDR1 is MGHRA and CDR2 is YSYEKL. The CDR3 is made up of 15 amino acids. Trimming stripped 5 bases from V and 5 bases from J, with 18 bases between. The CDR3 DNA sequence: TGCGCCAGCAGCACCCACACAGGCGGGGAGACTGAAGCTTTCTTT. It translates to CASSTHTGGETEAFF.